This TCR beta chain was recorded in a study of cytomegalovirus exposure and HLA in healthy donors. Overall study context: Of all 400 or so donors who were genotyped, 75% to 85% belonged to the Caucasian-associated ancestry cluster.

Overall study results and limits: What was likely a sequencing artifact was a cluster of highly shared sequence variants. Cytomegalovirus status was reportedly diagnosed by the classifier with high sensitivity and specificity.

J was trimmed by 6 bases and V by 6 bases; bases with no gene match: 9. The CDR3 is 15 residues long. Germline V lookup: CDR1 MNHNS, CDR2 SASEGT. As to this clone: Its target is unknown.

13 Jbeta primers and 60 Vbeta primers were used for the PCR. The assay was immunoSEQ multiplex PCR, and TCRdb's table has in-frame clones only and misses some. The sample lists roughly 52,000 clones, 70% to 80% occurring once. Sequencing was performed on PBMCs. The rearrangement links TRBV6-1 to TRBJ1-5, with TRBD1 identical over 9 bases. The TCR originated in a female donor in good health and CMV-seronegative. CDR3 in amino acids: CASREDRGLSQPQHF. The CDR3 region has the DNA TGTGCCAGCAGAGAGGACAGGGGACTAAGTCAGCCCCAGCATTTT.